A selection of T cell receptor beta chains follows, all from one sample in a study of blood T cell repertoires in COVID-19. Measured with immunoSEQ multiplex PCR; TCRdb has only the in-frame clones, and not every one. The profile shows about 260,000 clones, roughly 85% of them singletons. Sequencing was carried out using peripheral blood. The receptors shown here come from a man aged 55-75 years who had recovered from COVID-19. Each CDR3 is given with its conserved first and last residue. Each record gives: CDR3 protein, CDR3 DNA, D gene, clone size, V gene, J gene. A D gene is named only where the DNA matches it firmly. Size values are once, few and many counts, or a class for expanded clones, and some rows have none.

CDR3aa: CASSLWGSRYSNQPQHF
CDR3nt: TGTGCCAGTAGCCTGTGGGGCAGTAGATATAGCAATCAGCCCCAGCATTTT
d_gene: -
abundance: few
v_gene: TRBV19
j_gene: TRBJ1-5

CDR3aa: CASSPGQRGTGELFF
CDR3nt: TGTGCCAGCTCACCGGGACAGCGAGGCACCGGGGAGCTGTTTTTT
d_gene: TRBD1
abundance: few
v_gene: TRBV18
j_gene: TRBJ2-2

CDR3aa: CAWSGGAGSLTGNTIYF
CDR3nt: TGTGCCTGGAGCGGAGGGGCGGGGTCGTTAACTGGAAACACCATATATTTT
d_gene: -
abundance: -
v_gene: TRBV30
j_gene: TRBJ1-3

CDR3aa: CASSVSGGTTNTGELFF
CDR3nt: TGTGCCAGCAGCGTTAGCGGGGGAACTACGAACACCGGGGAGCTGTTTTTT
d_gene: TRBD2
abundance: -
v_gene: TRBV9
j_gene: TRBJ2-2

CDR3aa: CASSIGGTEKETQYF
CDR3nt: TGCGCCAGCAGCATCGGAGGGACAGAAAAAGAGACCCAGTACTTC
d_gene: -
abundance: -
v_gene: TRBV5-1
j_gene: TRBJ2-5

CDR3aa: CSVAAGYEQYF
CDR3nt: TGCAGCGTTGCAGCAGGTTACGAGCAGTACTTC
d_gene: -
abundance: once
v_gene: TRBV29-1
j_gene: TRBJ2-7

CDR3aa: CASSVREGGLTQYF
CDR3nt: TGTGCCAGCAGCGTCAGGGAGGGGGGGTTGACCCAGTACTTC
d_gene: -
abundance: -
v_gene: TRBV9
j_gene: TRBJ2-5

CDR3aa: CASSQDRASRYEQFF
CDR3nt: TGTGCCAGCAGCCAAGATAGGGCTAGCCGTTATGAGCAGTTCTTC
d_gene: -
abundance: -
v_gene: TRBV3-1/TRBV3-2
j_gene: TRBJ2-1

CDR3aa: CASGLKDTNQPQHF
CDR3nt: TGTGCTAGTGGTTTGAAGGACACAAATCAGCCCCAGCATTTT
d_gene: -
abundance: -
v_gene: TRBV12-5
j_gene: TRBJ1-5

CDR3aa: CASSLGDIHEKLFF
CDR3nt: TGTGCCAGCAGCTTGGGGGACATCCATGAAAAACTGTTTTTT
d_gene: -
abundance: -
v_gene: TRBV5-5
j_gene: TRBJ1-4

CDR3aa: CASSTAGTGSYEQYF
CDR3nt: TGCGCCAGCAGCACAGCCGGGACAGGCTCCTACGAGCAGTACTTC
d_gene: TRBD1
abundance: few
v_gene: TRBV5-1
j_gene: TRBJ2-7

CDR3aa: CASSPGHLNSPLHF
CDR3nt: TGTGCCAGCAGTCCCGGACACCTGAATTCACCCCTCCACTTT
d_gene: -
abundance: -
v_gene: TRBV6-5
j_gene: TRBJ1-6

CDR3aa: CASSEDLGAGEQFF
CDR3nt: TGTGCCAGCAGTGAAGATTTGGGGGCCGGGGAGCAGTTCTTC
d_gene: -
abundance: -
v_gene: TRBV2
j_gene: TRBJ2-1

CDR3aa: CASSQGTGGHQETQYF
CDR3nt: TGTGCCAGCAGCCAGGGGACAGGGGGCCACCAAGAGACCCAGTACTTC
d_gene: TRBD1
abundance: -
v_gene: TRBV3-1/TRBV3-2
j_gene: TRBJ2-5

CDR3aa: CATSRNSGGETQYF
CDR3nt: TGTGCCACCAGCAGAAATAGCGGGGGAGAGACCCAGTACTTC
d_gene: TRBD2
abundance: -
v_gene: TRBV15
j_gene: TRBJ2-5

CDR3aa: CASGGDGTGVTDTQYF
CDR3nt: TGTGCCAGCGGAGGGGACGGGACAGGGGTGACAGATACGCAGTATTTT
d_gene: TRBD1
abundance: -
v_gene: TRBV2
j_gene: TRBJ2-3

CDR3aa: CASSLGGVTEAFF
CDR3nt: TGTGCCAGCAGCTTAGGGGGGGTCACTGAAGCTTTCTTT
d_gene: -
abundance: -
v_gene: TRBV11-2
j_gene: TRBJ1-1

CDR3aa: CATSRDFGGSSYNEQFF
CDR3nt: TGTGCCACCAGCAGAGATTTCGGAGGGAGCTCCTACAATGAGCAGTTCTTC
d_gene: -
abundance: once
v_gene: TRBV15
j_gene: TRBJ2-1

CDR3aa: CAWSPSRSDEQYF
CDR3nt: TGTGCCTGGAGTCCTTCTAGGTCAGACGAGCAGTACTTC
d_gene: -
abundance: -
v_gene: TRBV30
j_gene: TRBJ2-7

CDR3aa: CAISERWGAGTEAFF
CDR3nt: TGTGCCATCAGTGAGCGTTGGGGCGCGGGGACTGAAGCTTTCTTT
d_gene: -
abundance: -
v_gene: TRBV10-3
j_gene: TRBJ1-1

CDR3aa: CASILSRGANTEAFF
CDR3nt: TGTGCCAGCATCCTCTCCCGGGGTGCGAACACTGAAGCTTTCTTT
d_gene: -
abundance: -
v_gene: TRBV7-9
j_gene: TRBJ1-1

CDR3aa: CASSETVNTEAFF
CDR3nt: TGTGCCAGCAGTGAAACGGTGAACACTGAAGCTTTCTTT
d_gene: -
abundance: -
v_gene: TRBV6-1
j_gene: TRBJ1-1

CDR3aa: CASSIDLQASNYGYTF
CDR3nt: TGTGCCAGTAGTATCGATTTACAGGCGTCTAACTATGGCTACACCTTC
d_gene: -
abundance: -
v_gene: TRBV19
j_gene: TRBJ1-2

CDR3aa: CATSDRLGQGQETQYF
CDR3nt: TGTGCCACCAGTGATCGCCTTGGACAGGGCCAAGAGACCCAGTACTTC
d_gene: TRBD1
abundance: -
v_gene: TRBV24-1
j_gene: TRBJ2-5

CDR3aa: CASSHQDRADGQFF
CDR3nt: TGTGCCAGCAGCCACCAGGACCGAGCGGATGGGCAGTTCTTC
d_gene: -
abundance: -
v_gene: TRBV3-1/TRBV3-2
j_gene: TRBJ2-1